A single sample gave rise to the 11 T cell receptor beta chains below, sequenced in a study of cytomegalovirus exposure and HLA in healthy donors. Amplification used 60 Vbeta primers and 13 Jbeta primers. Only in-frame clones appear in the TCRdb table, and some are missing; sequencing was by immunoSEQ multiplex PCR. The sample consists of about 130,000 clones, about 82% of them appearing once. The sequenced material came from PBMCs. Receptor source: a man between 25 and 39 years old in good health and CMV-seronegative.

V gene TRBV7-9 combines with J gene TRBJ2-6; 8 bases line up with TRBD2. Germline CDR1 is SEHNR and CDR2 is FQNEAQ (reference sequence). With 1 base clipped from V and 2 bases from J, the junction kept 7 bases outside the gene matches. This CDR3 has 18 amino acids. CDR3 amino acids: CASSLGAGGGPGANVLTF. DNA of the CDR3: TGTGCCAGCAGCTTAGGGGCCGGGGGGGGACCTGGGGCCAACGTCCTGACTTTC.

Notes on this clone: Different DNA sequences within this sample yield the same CDR3. The V call is TRBV6-5, the J call TRBJ2-1, with D possibly being TRBD2 (6 bases). This CDR3 contains 15 residues. V was clipped by 2 bases and J by 1 base, with 9 bases between them. The germline CDR1 and CDR2 sequences are MNHEY and SVGAGI. The DNA of the CDR3 is TGTGCCAGCAGTTACGGGGGGTCTTCCTACAATGAGCAGTTCTTC. It specifies CASSYGGSSYNEQFF.

This clone was observed a handful of times. The chain has TRBV7-8 and TRBJ2-5; no clear D. V lost 5 bases and J lost 0, with 4 bases in between. This CDR3 contains 12 residues. CDR1 is SGHVS and CDR2 is FQNEAQ in the germline V gene. CDR3 nucleotides: TGTGCCAGCAGCCGGTACCAAGAGACCCAGTACTTC. This sequence encodes CASSRYQETQYF.

This chain uses TRBV29-1 with TRBJ2-3; possible D gene TRBD2, 6 bases. Trimming took off 1 base at V and 1 base at J, with 12 bases between the two ends. The germline V gene encodes CDR1 SQVTM and CDR2 ANQGSEA. This CDR3 region has 15 residues. CDR3 protein: CSVEGWRGGTDTQYF. CDR3 DNA sequence: TGCAGCGTTGAAGGCTGGCGCGGGGGCACAGATACGCAGTATTTT.

This sequence joins TRBV28 and TRBJ1-4, with 8 bases matching TRBD1. V shed 8 bases, J shed 6 bases, and the junction held 17 bases outside the gene matches. Looked up from germline, CDR1 is MDHEN and CDR2 is SYDVKM. This CDR3 has 17 amino acids. The CDR3 sequence: CASLDRGGTVVYEKLFF. For the CDR3, the DNA is TGTGCCAGCCTCGACAGGGGCGGGACGGTGGTGTATGAAAAACTGTTTTTT. Full variable domain (missing parts from reference TRBV28 and TRBJ1-4): DVKVTQSSRYLVKRTGEKVFLECVQDMDHENMFWYRQDPGLGLRLIYFSYDVKMKEKGDIPEGYSVSREKKERFSLILESASTNQTSMYLCASLDRGGTVVYEKLFFGSGTQLSVL.

The chain carries TRBV19 and TRBJ1-2, with 8 bases identical to TRBD1. This CDR3 comprises 15 residues. Trimming took 5 bases from V and 4 from J; bases not matched to a gene: 9. Germline lookup yields CDR1 LNHDA and CDR2 SQIVND (reference sequence). The CDR3 loop is CASSVGTGSSYGYTF. The CDR3 DNA follows: TGTGCCAGTAGTGTAGGGACAGGTTCTTCCTATGGCTACACCTTC.

This sequence joins TRBV6-5 and TRBJ2-1; D call uncertain. Germline V gene lookup returns CDR1 MNHEY and CDR2 SVGAGI. Trimming stripped 0 bases from V and 7 bases from J, with 16 bases between. The CDR3 consists of 16 residues. Written as DNA, the CDR3 is TGTGCCAGCAGTTACTCCCTCGGTGCAAAGGAGAATGAGCAGTTCTTC. Protein product: CASSYSLGAKENEQFF.

V and J are TRBV30 and TRBJ1-4, with D uncertain. V was pared by 0 bases and J by 7 bases, with 12 bases between. The CDR3 totals 14 residues. From germline, CDR1 is GTSNPN and CDR2 SVGIG (reference sequence). The CDR3 DNA follows: TGTGCCTGGAGTGTATTGGAGAAGCGTGAAAAACTGTTTTTT. It yields the protein CAWSVLEKREKLFF.

The chain recombines TRBV5-1 with TRBJ2-5; unclear D gene. The CDR3 contains 16 residues. Trimming took 3 bases from V and 2 from J, leaving 17 bases between them. Germline assignment: CDR1 SGHRS and CDR2 YFSETQ. The CDR3 DNA is TGCGCCAGCAGCTCGGGTAGAGGAGCCCAACAAGAGACCCAGTACTTC. Residues: CASSSGRGAQQETQYF.

This clone was seen a single time. The chain joins TRBV5-1 to TRBJ1-2, with D possibly matching TRBD1 (5 bases). Germline V gene lookup returns CDR1 SGHRS and CDR2 YFSETQ. CDR3 length equals 15 residues. V was clipped by 4 bases and J by 3 bases, with 16 bases between them. This CDR3 is CASSPRPGADYGYTF. The CDR3 coding sequence is TGCGCCAGCAGCCCACGCCCTGGGGCGGACTATGGCTACACCTTC.

This chain uses TRBV15 with TRBJ1-2; D may be TRBD1 (5 bases). The germline V gene has CDR1 LNHNV and CDR2 YYDKDF (reference sequence). V shed 3 bases and J shed 8 bases, with 16 bases lying between them. This CDR3 spans 14 amino acids. The CDR3 here is CATSRETGTWGYTF. The DNA of the CDR3 is TGTGCCACCAGCAGGGAAACCGGGACTTGGGGCTACACCTTC.